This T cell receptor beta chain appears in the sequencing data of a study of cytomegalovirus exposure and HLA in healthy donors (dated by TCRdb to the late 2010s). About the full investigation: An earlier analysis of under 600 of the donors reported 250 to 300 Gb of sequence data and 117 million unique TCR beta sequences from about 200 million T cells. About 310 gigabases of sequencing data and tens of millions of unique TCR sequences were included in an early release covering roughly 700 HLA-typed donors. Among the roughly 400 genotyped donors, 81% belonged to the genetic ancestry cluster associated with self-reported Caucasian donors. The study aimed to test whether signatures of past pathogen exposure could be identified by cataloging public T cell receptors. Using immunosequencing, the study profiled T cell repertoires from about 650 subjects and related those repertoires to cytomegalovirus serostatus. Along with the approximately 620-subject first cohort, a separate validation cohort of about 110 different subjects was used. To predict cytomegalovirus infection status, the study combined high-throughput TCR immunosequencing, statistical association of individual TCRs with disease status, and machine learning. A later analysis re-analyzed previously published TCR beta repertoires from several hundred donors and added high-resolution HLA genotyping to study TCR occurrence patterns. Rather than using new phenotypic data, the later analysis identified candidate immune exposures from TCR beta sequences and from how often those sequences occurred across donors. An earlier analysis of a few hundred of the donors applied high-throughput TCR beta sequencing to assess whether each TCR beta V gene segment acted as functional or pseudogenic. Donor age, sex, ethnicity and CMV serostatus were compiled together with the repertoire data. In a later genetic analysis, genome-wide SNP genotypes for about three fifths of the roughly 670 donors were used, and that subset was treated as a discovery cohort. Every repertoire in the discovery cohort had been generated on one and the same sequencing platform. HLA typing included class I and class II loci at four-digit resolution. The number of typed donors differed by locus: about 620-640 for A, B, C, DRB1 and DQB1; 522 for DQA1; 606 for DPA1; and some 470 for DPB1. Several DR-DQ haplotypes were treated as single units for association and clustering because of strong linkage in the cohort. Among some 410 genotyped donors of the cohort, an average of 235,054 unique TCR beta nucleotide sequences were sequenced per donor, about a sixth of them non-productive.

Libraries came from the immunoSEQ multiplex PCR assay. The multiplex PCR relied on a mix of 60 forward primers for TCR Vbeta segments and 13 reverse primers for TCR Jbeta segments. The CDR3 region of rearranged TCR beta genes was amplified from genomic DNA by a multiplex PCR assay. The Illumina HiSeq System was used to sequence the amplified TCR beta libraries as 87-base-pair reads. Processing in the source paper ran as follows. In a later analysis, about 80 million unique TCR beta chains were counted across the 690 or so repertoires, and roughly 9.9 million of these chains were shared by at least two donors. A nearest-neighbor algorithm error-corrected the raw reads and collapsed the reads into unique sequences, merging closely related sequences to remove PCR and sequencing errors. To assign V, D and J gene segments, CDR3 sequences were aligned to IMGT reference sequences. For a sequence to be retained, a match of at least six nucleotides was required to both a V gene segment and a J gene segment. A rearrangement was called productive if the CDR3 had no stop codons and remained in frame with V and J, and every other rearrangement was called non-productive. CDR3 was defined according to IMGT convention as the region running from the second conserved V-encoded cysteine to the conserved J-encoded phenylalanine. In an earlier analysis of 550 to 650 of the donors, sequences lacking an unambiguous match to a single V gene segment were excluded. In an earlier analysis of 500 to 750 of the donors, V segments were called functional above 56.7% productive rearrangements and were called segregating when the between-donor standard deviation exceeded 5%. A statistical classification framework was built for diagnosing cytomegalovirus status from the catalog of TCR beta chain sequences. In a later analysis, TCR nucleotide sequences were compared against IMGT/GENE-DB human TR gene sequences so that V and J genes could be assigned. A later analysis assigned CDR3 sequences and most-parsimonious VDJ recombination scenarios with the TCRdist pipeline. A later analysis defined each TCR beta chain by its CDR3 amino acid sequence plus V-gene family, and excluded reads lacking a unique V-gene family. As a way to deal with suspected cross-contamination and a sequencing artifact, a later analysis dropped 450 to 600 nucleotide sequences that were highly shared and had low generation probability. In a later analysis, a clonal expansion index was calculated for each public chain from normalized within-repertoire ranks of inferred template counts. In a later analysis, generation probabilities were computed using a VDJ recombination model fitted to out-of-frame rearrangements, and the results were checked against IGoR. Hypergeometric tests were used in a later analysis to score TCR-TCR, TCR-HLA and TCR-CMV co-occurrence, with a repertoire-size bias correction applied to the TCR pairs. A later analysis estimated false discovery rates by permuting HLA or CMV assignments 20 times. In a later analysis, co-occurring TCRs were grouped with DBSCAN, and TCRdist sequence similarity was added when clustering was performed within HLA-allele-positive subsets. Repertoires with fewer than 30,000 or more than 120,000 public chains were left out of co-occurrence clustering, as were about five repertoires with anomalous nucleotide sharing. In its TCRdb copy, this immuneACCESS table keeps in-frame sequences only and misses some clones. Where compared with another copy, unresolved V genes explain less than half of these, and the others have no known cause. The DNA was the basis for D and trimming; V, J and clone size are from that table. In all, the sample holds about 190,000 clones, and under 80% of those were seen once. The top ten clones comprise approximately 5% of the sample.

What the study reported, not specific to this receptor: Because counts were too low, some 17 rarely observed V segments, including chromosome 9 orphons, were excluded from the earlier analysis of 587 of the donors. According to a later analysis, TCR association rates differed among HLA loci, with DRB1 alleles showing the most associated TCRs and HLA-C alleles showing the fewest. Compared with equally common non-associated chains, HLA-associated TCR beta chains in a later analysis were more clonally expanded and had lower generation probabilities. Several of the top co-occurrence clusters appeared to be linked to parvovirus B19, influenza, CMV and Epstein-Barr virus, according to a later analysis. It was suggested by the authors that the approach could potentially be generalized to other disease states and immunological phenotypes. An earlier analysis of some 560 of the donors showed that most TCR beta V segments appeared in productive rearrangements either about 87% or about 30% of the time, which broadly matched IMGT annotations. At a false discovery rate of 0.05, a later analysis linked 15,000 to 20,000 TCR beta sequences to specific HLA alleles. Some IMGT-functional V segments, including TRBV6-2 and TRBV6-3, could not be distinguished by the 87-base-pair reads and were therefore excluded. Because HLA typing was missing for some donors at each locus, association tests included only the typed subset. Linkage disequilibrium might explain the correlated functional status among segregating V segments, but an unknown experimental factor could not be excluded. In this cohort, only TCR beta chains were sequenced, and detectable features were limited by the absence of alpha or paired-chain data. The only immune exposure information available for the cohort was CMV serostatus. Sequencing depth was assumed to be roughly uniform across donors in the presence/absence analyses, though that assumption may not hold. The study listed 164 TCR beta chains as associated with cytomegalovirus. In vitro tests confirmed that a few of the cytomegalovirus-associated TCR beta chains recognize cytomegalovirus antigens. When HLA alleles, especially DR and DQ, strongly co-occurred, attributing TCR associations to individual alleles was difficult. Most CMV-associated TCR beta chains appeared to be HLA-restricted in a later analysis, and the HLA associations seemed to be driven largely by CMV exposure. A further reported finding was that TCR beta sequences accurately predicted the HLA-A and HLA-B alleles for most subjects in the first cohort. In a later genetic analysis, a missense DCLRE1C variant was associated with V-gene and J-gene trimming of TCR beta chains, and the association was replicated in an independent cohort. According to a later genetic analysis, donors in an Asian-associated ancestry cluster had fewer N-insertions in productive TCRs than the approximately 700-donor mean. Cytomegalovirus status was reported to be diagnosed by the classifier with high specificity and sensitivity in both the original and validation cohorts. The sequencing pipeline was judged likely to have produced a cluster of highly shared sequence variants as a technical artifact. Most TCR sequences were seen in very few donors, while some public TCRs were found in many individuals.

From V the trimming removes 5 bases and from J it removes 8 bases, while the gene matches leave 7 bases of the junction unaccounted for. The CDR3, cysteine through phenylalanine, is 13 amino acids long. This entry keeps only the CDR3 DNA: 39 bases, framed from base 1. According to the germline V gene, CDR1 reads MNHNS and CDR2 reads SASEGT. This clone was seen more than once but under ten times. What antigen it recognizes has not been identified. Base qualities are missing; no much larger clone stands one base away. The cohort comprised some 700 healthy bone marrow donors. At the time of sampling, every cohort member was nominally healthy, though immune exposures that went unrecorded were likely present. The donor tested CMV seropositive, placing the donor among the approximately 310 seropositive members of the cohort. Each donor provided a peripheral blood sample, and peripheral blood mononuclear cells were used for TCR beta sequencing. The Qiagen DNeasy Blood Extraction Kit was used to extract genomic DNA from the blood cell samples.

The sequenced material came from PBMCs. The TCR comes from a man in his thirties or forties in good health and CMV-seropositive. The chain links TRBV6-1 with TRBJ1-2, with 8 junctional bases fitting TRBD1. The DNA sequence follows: TGTGCCAGCAGTTTTCAGGGGGCCGGGGGCTACACCTTC. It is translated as CASSFQGAGGYTF.